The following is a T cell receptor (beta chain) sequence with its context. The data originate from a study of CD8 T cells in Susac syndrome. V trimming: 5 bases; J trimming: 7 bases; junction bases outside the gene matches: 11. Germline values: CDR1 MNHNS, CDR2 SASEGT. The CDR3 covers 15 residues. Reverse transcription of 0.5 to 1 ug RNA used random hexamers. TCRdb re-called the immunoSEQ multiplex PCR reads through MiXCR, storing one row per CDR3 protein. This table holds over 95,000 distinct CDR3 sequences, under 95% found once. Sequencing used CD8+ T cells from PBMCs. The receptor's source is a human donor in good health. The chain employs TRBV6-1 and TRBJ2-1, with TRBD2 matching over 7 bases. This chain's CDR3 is CASSRGPAAGNEQFF. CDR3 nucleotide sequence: TGTGCCAGCAGTCGAGGCCCGGCAGCGGGGAATGAGCAGTTCTTC.